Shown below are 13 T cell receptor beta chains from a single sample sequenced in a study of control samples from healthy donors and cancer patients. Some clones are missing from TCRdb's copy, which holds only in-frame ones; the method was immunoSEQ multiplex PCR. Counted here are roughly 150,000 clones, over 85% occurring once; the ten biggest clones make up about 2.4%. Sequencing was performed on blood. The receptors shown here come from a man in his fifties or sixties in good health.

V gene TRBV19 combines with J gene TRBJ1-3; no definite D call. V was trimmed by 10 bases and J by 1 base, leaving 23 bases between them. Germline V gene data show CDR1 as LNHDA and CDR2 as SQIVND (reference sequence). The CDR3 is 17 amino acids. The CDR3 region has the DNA TGTGCCACTCTCCGGCCGGCAAATTTGGGGTCTGGAAACACCATATATTTT. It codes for CATLRPANLGSGNTIYF.

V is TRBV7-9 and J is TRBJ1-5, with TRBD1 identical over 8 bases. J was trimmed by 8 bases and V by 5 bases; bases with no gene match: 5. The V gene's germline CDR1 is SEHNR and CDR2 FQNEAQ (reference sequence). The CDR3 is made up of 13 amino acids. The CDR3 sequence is CASSPGQGKPQHF. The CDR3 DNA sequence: TGTGCCAGCAGCCCAGGACAGGGTAAGCCCCAGCATTTT. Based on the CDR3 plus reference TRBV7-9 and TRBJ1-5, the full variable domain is DTGVSQNPRHKITKRGQNVTFRCDPISEHNRLYWYRQTLGQGPEFLTYFQNEAQLEKSRLLSDRFSAERPKGSFSTLEIQRTEQGDSAMYLCASSPGQGKPQHFGDGTRLSIL.

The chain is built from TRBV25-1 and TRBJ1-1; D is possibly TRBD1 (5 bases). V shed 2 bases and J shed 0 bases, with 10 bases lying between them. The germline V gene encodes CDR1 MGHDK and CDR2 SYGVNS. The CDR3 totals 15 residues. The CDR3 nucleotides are TGTGCCAGCAGTGAACTGGGGGTGGTGAACACTGAAGCTTTCTTT. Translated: CASSELGVVNTEAFF. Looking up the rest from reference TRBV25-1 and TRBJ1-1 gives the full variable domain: EADIYQTPRYLVIGTGKKITLECSQTMGHDKMYWYQQDPGMELHLIHYSYGVNSTEKGDLSSESTVSRIRTEHFPLTLESARPSHTSQYLCASSELGVVNTEAFFGQGTRLTVV.

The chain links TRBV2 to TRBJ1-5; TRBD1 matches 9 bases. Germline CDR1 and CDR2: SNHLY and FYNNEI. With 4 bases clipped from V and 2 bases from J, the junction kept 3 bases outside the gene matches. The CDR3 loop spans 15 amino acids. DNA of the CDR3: TGTGCCAGCAGTGGTCGGACAGGGGGCAATCAGCCCCAGCATTTT. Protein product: CASSGRTGGNQPQHF.

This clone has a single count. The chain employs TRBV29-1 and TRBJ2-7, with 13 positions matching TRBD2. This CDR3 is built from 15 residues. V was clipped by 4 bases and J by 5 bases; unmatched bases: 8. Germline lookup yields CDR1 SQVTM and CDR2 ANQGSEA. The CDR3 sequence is CSVVPTSGRSHEQYF. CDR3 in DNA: TGCAGCGTTGTCCCGACTAGCGGGAGGAGCCACGAGCAGTACTTC.

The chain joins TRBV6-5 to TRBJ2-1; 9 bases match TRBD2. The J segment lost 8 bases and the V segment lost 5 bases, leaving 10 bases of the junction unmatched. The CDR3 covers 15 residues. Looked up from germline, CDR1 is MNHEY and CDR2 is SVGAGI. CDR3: CASSPRTSVLDEQFF. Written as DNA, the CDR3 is TGTGCCAGCAGTCCCCGGACTAGCGTGCTCGATGAGCAGTTCTTC.

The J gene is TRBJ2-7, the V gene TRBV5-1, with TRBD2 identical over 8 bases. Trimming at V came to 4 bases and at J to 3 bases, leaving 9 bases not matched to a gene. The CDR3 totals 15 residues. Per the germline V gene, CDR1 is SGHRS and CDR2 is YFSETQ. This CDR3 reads CASSPAGTRGYEQYF. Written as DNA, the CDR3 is TGCGCCAGCAGCCCAGCCGGGACTAGAGGCTACGAGCAGTACTTC.

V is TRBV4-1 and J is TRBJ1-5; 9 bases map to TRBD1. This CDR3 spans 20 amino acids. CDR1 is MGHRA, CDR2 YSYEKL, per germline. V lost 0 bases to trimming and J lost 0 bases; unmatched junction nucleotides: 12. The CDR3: CASSQELRDREWYSNQPQHF. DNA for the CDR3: TGCGCCAGCAGCCAAGAGCTCCGGGACAGGGAATGGTATAGCAATCAGCCCCAGCATTTT.

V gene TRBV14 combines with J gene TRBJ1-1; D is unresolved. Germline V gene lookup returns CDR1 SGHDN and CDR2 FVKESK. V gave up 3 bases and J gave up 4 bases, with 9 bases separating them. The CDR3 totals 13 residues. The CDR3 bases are TGTGCCAGCAGCCAGGGTATTTTCACTGAAGCTTTCTTT. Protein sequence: CASSQGIFTEAFF.

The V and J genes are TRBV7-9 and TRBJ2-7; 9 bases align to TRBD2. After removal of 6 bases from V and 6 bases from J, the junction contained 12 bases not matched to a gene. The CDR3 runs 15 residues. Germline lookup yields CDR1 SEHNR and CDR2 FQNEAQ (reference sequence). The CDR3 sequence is CASSRVVAGVPEQYF. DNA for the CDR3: TGTGCCAGCAGTAGGGTAGTAGCGGGAGTCCCCGAGCAGTACTTC.

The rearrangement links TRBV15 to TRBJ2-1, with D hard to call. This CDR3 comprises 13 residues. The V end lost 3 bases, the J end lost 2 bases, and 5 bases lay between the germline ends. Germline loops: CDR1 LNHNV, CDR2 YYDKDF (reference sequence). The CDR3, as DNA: TGTGCCACCAGCAGTCCCGCCTACAATGAGCAGTTCTTC. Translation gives CATSSPAYNEQFF.

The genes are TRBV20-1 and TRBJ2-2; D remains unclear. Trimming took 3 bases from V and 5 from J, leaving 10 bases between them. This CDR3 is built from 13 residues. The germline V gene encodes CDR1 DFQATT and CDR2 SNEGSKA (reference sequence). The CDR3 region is CSASAVGTGELFF. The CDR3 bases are TGCAGTGCTAGTGCGGTTGGGACCGGGGAGCTGTTTTTT.

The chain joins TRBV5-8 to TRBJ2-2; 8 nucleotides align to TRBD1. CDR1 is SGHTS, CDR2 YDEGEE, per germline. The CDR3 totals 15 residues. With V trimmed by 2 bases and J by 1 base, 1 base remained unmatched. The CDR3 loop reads CASSLGTGNTGELFF. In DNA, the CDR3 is TGTGCCAGCAGCTTAGGGACAGGGAACACCGGGGAGCTGTTTTTT.